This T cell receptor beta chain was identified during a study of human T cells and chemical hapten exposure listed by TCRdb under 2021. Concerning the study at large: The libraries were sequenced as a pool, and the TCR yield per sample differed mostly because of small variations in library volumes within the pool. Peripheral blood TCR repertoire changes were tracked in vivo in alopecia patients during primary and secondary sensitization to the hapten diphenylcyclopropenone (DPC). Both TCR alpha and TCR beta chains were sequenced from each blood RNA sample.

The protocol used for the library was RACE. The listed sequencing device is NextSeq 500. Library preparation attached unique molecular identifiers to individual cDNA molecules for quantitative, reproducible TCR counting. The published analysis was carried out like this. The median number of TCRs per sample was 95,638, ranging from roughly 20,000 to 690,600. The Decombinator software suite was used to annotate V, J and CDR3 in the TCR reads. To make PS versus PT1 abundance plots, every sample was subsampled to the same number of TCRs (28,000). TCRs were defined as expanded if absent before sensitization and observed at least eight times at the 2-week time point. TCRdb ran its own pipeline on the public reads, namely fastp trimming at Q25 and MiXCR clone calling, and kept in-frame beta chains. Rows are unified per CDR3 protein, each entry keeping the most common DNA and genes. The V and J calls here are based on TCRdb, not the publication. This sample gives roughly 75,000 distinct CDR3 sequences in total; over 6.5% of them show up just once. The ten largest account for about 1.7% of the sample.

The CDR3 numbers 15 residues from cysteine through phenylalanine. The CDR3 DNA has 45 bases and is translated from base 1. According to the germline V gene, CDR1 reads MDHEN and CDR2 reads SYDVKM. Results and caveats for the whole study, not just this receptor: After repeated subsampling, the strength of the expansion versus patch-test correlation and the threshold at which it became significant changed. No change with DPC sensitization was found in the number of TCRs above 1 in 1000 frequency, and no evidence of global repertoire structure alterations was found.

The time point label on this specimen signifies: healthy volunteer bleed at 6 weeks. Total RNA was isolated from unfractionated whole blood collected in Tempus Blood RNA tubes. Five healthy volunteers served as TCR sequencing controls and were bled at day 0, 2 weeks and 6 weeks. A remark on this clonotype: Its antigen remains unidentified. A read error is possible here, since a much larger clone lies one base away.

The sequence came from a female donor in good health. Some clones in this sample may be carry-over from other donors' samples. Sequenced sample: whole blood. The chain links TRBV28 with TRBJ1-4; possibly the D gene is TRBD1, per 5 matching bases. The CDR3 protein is CASSEKGRRGEILFF. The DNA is TGTGCCAGCAGTGAGAAAGGACGGCGGGGGGAAATACTGTTTTTT. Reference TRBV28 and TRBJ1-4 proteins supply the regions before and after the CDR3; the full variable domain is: DVKVTQSSRYLVKRTGEKVFLECVQDMDHENMFWYRQDPGLGLRLIYFSYDVKMKEKGDIPEGYSVSREKKERFSLILESASTNQTSMYLCASSEKGRRGEILFFGSGTQLSVL.